The 24 T cell receptor beta chains below all came from one sample that was sequenced in a study of a mutant IDH1 vaccine in newly diagnosed glioma. Time point specified: week 47, end of study. Each dose delivered 300 ug of mutant IDH1 20-mer peptide subcutaneously with imiquimod. No antigen has been identified for these receptors. Sequencing used immunoSEQ multiplex PCR; TCRdb keeps in-frame clones, though not all of them. The sample records about 85,000 clones, under 90% being singletons. The material was PBMCs, obtained from a glioma patient whose treatment included an IDH1 peptide vaccine. These TCRs come from a woman in her forties or fifties with glioma.

This clone came up once. The chain uses TRBV7-3 and TRBJ2-6, with D tentatively TRBD1 (6 bases). This CDR3 comprises 17 residues. Germline V gives CDR1 SGHTA, CDR2 FQGTGA. V was pared by 5 bases and J by 0 bases, with 14 bases between. The CDR3 sequence: CASSLQGALSGANVLTF. Written as DNA, the CDR3 is TGTGCCAGCAGCCTACAGGGTGCTCTCTCTGGGGCCAACGTCCTGACTTTC.

This clone has just a few counts. V gene TRBV4-2 combines with J gene TRBJ1-6; 12 bases line up with TRBD1. Germline CDR1 reads LGHNA; CDR2 reads YNFKEQ. There are 16 residues in the CDR3. Trimming at V came to 0 bases and at J to 10 bases, leaving 4 bases not matched to a gene. CDR3 bases: TGTGCCAGCAGCCAAGAAGGGGACAGGGGGCGATCACCCCTCCACTTT. This codes for CASSQEGDRGRSPLHF.

DNA for the CDR3: TGCGCCAGCAGTGTCGGGGGATACAATGAGCAGTTCTTC. It translates to CASSVGGYNEQFF. V usage is TRBV10-1 and J usage is TRBJ2-1, with a tentative D call TRBD2 (6 bases). The CDR3 totals 13 residues. Germline V gene sequence: CDR1 WNHNN, CDR2 SYGVQD (reference sequence). V lost 4 bases and J 4 bases, leaving 8 bases between the germline ends.

The chain links TRBV7-8 to TRBJ2-1; perhaps TRBD2 as D (6 bases). The CDR3 spans 17 residues. CDR1 SGHVS and CDR2 FQNEAQ come from the germline V gene. V lost 1 base and J lost 2, with 15 bases in between. CDR3 sequence: CASSLGAGRLTYNEQFF. In nucleotides, the CDR3 is TGTGCCAGCAGCTTAGGGGCAGGGAGGTTGACCTACAATGAGCAGTTCTTC.

V gene TRBV5-1 combines with J gene TRBJ1-3; TRBD1 aligns across 9 bases. The CDR3 totals 17 residues. The germline CDR1 and CDR2 sequences are SGHRS and YFSETQ. The V segment lost 4 bases and the J segment 2 bases; nucleotides outside the gene matches: 10. CDR3 loop: CASSPRTGADPGNTIYF. Here the CDR3 DNA reads TGCGCCAGCAGCCCCAGGACAGGGGCTGATCCTGGAAACACCATATATTTT.

In DNA, the CDR3 is TGTGCCAGCAGCTTACCCGGGACCACCTACAATGAGCAGTTCTTC. This translates into CASSLPGTTYNEQFF. The V call is TRBV13, the J call TRBJ2-1; D may be TRBD1 or TRBD2 (5 bases each). Germline CDR1 is PRHDT and CDR2 is FYEKMQ (reference sequence). Trimming removed 2 bases from V and 2 bases from J, with 10 bases in between. The CDR3 runs to 15 residues.

The chain employs TRBV11-2 and TRBJ2-1, with D maybe TRBD2 (6 bases). CDR3 length equals 15 residues. In germline, CDR1 is SGHAT, CDR2 FQNNGV. Trimming took 11 bases from V and 0 from J, leaving 17 bases between them. CDR3 DNA: TGTGCCTCAAAGGAGGGAGCGGACTCCTACAATGAGCAGTTCTTC. This codes for CASKEGADSYNEQFF. The full variable domain, rest sourced from reference TRBV11-2 and TRBJ2-1, is EAGVAQSPRYKIIEKRQSVAFWCNPISGHATLYWYQQILGQGPKLLIQFQNNGVVDDSQLPKDRFSAERLKGVDSTLKIQPAKLEDSAVYLCASKEGADSYNEQFFGPGTRLTVL.

CDR3 sequence: CASSTREASTYEQYF. In DNA form, the CDR3 reads TGTGCCAGCAGCACCAGGGAGGCAAGCACCTACGAGCAGTACTTC. V gene TRBV5-5 combines with J gene TRBJ2-7; maybe TRBD2 (6 bases). V lost 4 bases, J lost 2 bases, and 16 bases lay in between. CDR1 and CDR2 (germline): SGHKS, YYEKEE (reference sequence). The CDR3 runs 15 residues.

In its sample, this clone was seen once. This chain joins TRBV29-1 and TRBJ1-3, with no clear D. Trimming removed 7 bases from V and 7 bases from J, with 14 bases in between. Germline values: CDR1 SQVTM, CDR2 ANQGSEA. The CDR3 runs to 12 residues. The CDR3 nucleotides are TGCAGCGGTTCCTGGCAGTCGAACACCATATATTTT. It codes for CSGSWQSNTIYF.

This clone was detected only a few times. The chain employs TRBV7-9 and TRBJ1-2; TRBD1 matches 7 bases. Looked up from germline, CDR1 is SEHNR and CDR2 is FQNEAQ (reference sequence). The CDR3 extends over 14 amino acids. V was pared by 4 bases and J by 2 bases, with 4 bases of the junction left unmatched. CDR3: CASSSQGENYGYTF. The CDR3 bases are TGTGCCAGCAGCTCGCAGGGGGAAAACTATGGCTACACCTTC.

The CDR3 bases are TGTGCCAGCAGTTTATATCCTTCGGGGGAGCGGAGCAGCTACGAGCAGTACTTC. Its protein product is CASSLYPSGERSSYEQYF. The chain has TRBV28 and TRBJ2-7; D perhaps matches TRBD2 (6 bases). Germline V lookup: CDR1 MDHEN, CDR2 SYDVKM. Trimming shortened V by 1 base and J by 3 bases, and 22 bases separated the two germline ends. The CDR3 totals 18 residues.

The chain combines TRBV20-1 with TRBJ1-2; possible D gene TRBD1, 5 bases. The CDR3 totals 11 residues. Trimming took off 2 bases at V and 9 bases at J, with 10 bases between the two ends. In germline, CDR1 is DFQATT, CDR2 SNEGSKA (reference sequence). The CDR3: CSARQEGSYTF. DNA for the CDR3: TGCAGTGCTAGACAGGAGGGGAGCTACACCTTC.

This clone has just a few counts. The J gene is TRBJ2-5, the V gene TRBV30; D gene unclear. The CDR3 has 13 amino acids. V was clipped by 2 bases and J by 2 bases, with 9 bases between them. In germline, CDR1 is GTSNPN, CDR2 SVGIG (reference sequence). As DNA, the CDR3 is TGTGCCTGGAGTCTAAATATACAAGAGACCCAGTACTTC. Translated: CAWSLNIQETQYF.

The chain carries TRBV4-1 and TRBJ2-7; D is uncertain. The CDR3 is 11 residues long. Germline CDR1 MGHRA, CDR2 YSYEKL. V lost 0 bases to trimming and J lost 3 bases, with 0 bases between them. The CDR3, as DNA: TGCGCCAGCAGCCAAGACTACGAGCAGTACTTC. Its protein product is CASSQDYEQYF.

The chain couples TRBV7-8 to TRBJ1-2; 8 bases match TRBD1. The CDR3 spans 16 residues. The germline V gene has CDR1 SGHVS and CDR2 FQNEAQ. V dropped 2 bases and J dropped 2; count of bases not matched to a gene: 7. The CDR3 DNA is TGTGCCAGCAGCTTACGGGGACAGGAGTTGAACTATGGCTACACCTTC. Encoded protein: CASSLRGQELNYGYTF.

This chain links TRBV28 with TRBJ2-7, with 7 nucleotides matching TRBD2. V dropped 1 base and J dropped 0; count of bases not matched to a gene: 3. The CDR3 runs to 15 residues. Germline V CDR1 and CDR2: MDHEN, SYDVKM. The DNA of the CDR3 is TGTGCCAGCAGTTTATCCGGGGGGAGCTCCTACGAGCAGTACTTC. This translates into CASSLSGGSSYEQYF. The full variable domain, its missing parts supplied by reference TRBV28 and TRBJ2-7, is DVKVTQSSRYLVKRTGEKVFLECVQDMDHENMFWYRQDPGLGLRLIYFSYDVKMKEKGDIPEGYSVSREKKERFSLILESASTNQTSMYLCASSLSGGSSYEQYFGPGTRLTVT.

J is TRBJ1-2 and V is TRBV7-3, with D perhaps TRBD1 (5 bases). This CDR3 has 15 residues. Germline assignment: CDR1 SGHTA and CDR2 FQGTGA. V dropped 4 bases and J dropped 0 bases, with 12 bases sitting between them. CDR3 in DNA: TGTGCCAGCAGCTCGGAGGGGCTCACTAACTATGGCTACACCTTC. Its protein product is CASSSEGLTNYGYTF.

This clone occurred a few times. This CDR3 is also generated by other DNA sequences in the sample. V is TRBV10-2 and J is TRBJ2-7; 7 bases fit TRBD1. The CDR3 is 14 amino acids. With 2 bases clipped from V and 1 base from J, the junction kept 2 bases outside the gene matches. CDR1 is WSHSY, CDR2 SAAADI, per germline. CDR3 in DNA: TGCGCCAGCAGTGAGGCGGACAGGTCCTACGAGCAGTACTTC. Amino acids: CASSEADRSYEQYF.

This sequence joins TRBV10-3 and TRBJ1-2; a possible D gene is TRBD1 (6 bases). The V gene lost 6 bases and the J gene lost 1 base, with 12 bases spanning the gap. From germline, CDR1 is ENHRY and CDR2 SYGVKD. The CDR3 is made up of 14 amino acids. As DNA, the CDR3 is TGTGCCATCAGCCGGACAGACTATAACTATGGCTACACCTTC. Protein: CAISRTDYNYGYTF.

This clone has a single count. This sequence joins TRBV6-5 and TRBJ2-5; D perhaps matches TRBD2 (6 bases). The J call may be in error: the DNA end matches TRBJ2-7 better. The CDR3 totals 13 residues. In germline, CDR1 is MNHEY, CDR2 SVGAGI. The CDR3 nucleotides read TGTGCCAGCAGTTACGGGGACTGGGACGAGCAGTACTTC. Translation gives CASSYGDWDEQYF.

The chain has TRBV28 and TRBJ2-7; D possibly corresponds to TRBD1 (5 bases). This CDR3 comprises 15 residues. V was cut by 6 bases and J by 6 bases, with 21 bases left in between. Germline CDR1 reads MDHEN; CDR2 reads SYDVKM. The CDR3 coding sequence is TGTGCCAGCAGACTTCACACCCAGGGTAAGGTCGAGCAGTACTTC. It yields the protein CASRLHTQGKVEQYF.

This clone was recorded a few times. The chain couples TRBV19 to TRBJ2-2; D remains unclear. Germline V gene data show CDR1 as LNHDA and CDR2 as SQIVND (reference sequence). V lost 1 base and J lost 6, with 9 bases in between. This CDR3 has 14 residues. CDR3 region: CASSIGASPGELFF. In nucleotides, the CDR3 is TGTGCCAGTAGTATAGGAGCTTCCCCCGGGGAGCTGTTTTTT.

This clone was found once. The chain recombines TRBV19 with TRBJ1-5; D perhaps matches TRBD1 (6 bases). Germline CDR1 is LNHDA and CDR2 is SQIVND (reference sequence). CDR3 length equals 16 residues. V was trimmed by 4 bases and J by 3 bases, leaving 16 bases between them. The CDR3 loop reads CASSRRWTESNQPQHF. CDR3 nucleotides: TGTGCCAGTAGTAGGCGGTGGACAGAGTCCAATCAGCCCCAGCATTTT.

The rearrangement links TRBV14 to TRBJ2-7, with TRBD2 matching 14 bases. The CDR3 has 16 residues. J lost 6 bases, V lost 4 bases, and 8 bases had no gene match. Germline CDR1 reads SGHDN; CDR2 reads FVKESK. The CDR3 nucleotides read TGTGCCAGCAGCCCCCCGGGACTAGCGGGAGTATCCGAGCAGTACTTC. Amino acids: CASSPPGLAGVSEQYF. Looking up the rest from reference TRBV14 and TRBJ2-7 gives the full variable domain: EAGVTQFPSHSVIEKGQTVTLRCDPISGHDNLYWYRRVMGKEIKFLLHFVKESKQDESGMPNNRFLAERTGGTYSTLKVQPAELEDSGVYFCASSPPGLAGVSEQYFGPGTRLTVT.